This T cell receptor beta chain was profiled in a study of blood T cell repertoires in COVID-19. Study as a whole: Both acute and convalescent COVID-19 samples were obtained from the United States, Italy and Spain. T cells, B-cell-depleted T cells, or PBMCs provided the cDNA or gDNA that served as material.

This clone was seen once. This specimen includes other DNA sequences encoding the same CDR3. Germline V lookup: CDR1 SGHTA, CDR2 FQGNSA. V was trimmed by 5 bases and J by 4 bases, leaving 12 bases between them. The CDR3 covers 14 residues. Study processing details: For nucleated cells, counts were estimated from reference gene primer amplification. Here immunoSEQ multiplex PCR was the method, and the copy in TCRdb shows in-frame clones only, minus some. The D gene and trimming were derived from the DNA, and the V and J assignments and clone size from that table. The sample contains around 700,000 clones, 70% to 90% of which appear only once.

The sequence was collected from a woman in her late teens or twenties with acute or convalescent COVID-19. The chain links TRBV7-2 to TRBJ1-5; maybe TRBD1 (6 bases). Sequenced material: peripheral blood. The CDR3: CASSSRGSNQPQHF. CDR3 in DNA: TGTGCCAGCAGCAGCAGGGGATCGAATCAGCCCCAGCATTTT.